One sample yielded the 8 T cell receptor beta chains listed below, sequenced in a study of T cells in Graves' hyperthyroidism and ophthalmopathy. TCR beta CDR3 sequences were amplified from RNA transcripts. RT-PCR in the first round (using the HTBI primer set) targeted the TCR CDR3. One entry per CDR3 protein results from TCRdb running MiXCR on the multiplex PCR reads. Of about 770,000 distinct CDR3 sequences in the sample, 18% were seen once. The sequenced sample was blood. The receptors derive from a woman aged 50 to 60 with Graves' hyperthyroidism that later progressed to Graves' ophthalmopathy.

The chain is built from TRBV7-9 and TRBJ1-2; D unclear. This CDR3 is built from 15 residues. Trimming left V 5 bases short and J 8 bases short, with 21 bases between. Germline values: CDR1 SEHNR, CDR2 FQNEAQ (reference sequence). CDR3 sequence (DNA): TGTGCCAGCAGCGCACATCCGGATCTTCTTGGGGGCTACACCTTC. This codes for CASSAHPDLLGGYTF. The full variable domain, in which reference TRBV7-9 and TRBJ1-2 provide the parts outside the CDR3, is DTGVSQNPRHKITKRGQNVTFRCDPISEHNRLYWYRQTLGQGPEFLTYFQNEAQLEKSRLLSDRFSAERPKGSFSTLEIQRTEQGDSAMYLCASSAHPDLLGGYTFGSGTRLTVV.

CDR3 protein: CASSQDPLGLAGGPSTGELFF. CDR3 bases: TGTGCCAGCAGCCAAGATCCCCTTGGACTAGCGGGGGGGCCAAGCACCGGGGAGCTGTTTTTT. V and J are TRBV3-1 and TRBJ2-2; TRBD2 agrees at 15 bases. The V and J ends lost 0 bases and 4 bases, in that order; junction bases with no gene match: 12. Germline V gene sequence: CDR1 LGHDT, CDR2 YNNKEL (reference sequence). The CDR3 is 21 amino acids.

The CDR3 sequence is CAISRGDRGTDTQYF. The CDR3 DNA follows: TGTGCCATCAGCCGTGGGGACAGGGGCACAGATACGCAGTATTTT. The chain couples TRBV10-3 to TRBJ2-3, with 9 bases aligning to TRBD1. The V and J ends lost 6 bases and 1 base, in that order; junction bases with no gene match: 5. This CDR3 comprises 15 residues. Germline CDR1 reads ENHRY; CDR2 reads SYGVKD.

CDR3 sequence (DNA): TGTGCCAGCAGTTACGACAGGCACAATGAGCAGTTCTTC. It encodes CASSYDRHNEQFF. The genes are TRBV6-9 and TRBJ2-1; a weak D match, TRBD1 (6 bases). In germline, CDR1 is MNHGY, CDR2 SVAAGI. The CDR3 length is 13 residues. V lost 3 bases, J lost 5 bases, and 8 bases lay in between.

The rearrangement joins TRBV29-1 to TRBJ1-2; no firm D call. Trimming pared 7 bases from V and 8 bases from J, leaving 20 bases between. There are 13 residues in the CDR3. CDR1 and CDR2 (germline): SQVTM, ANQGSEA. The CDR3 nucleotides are TGCAGCGCCCCTCTGGAGGGAATAGTCGGCTACACCTTC. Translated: CSAPLEGIVGYTF.

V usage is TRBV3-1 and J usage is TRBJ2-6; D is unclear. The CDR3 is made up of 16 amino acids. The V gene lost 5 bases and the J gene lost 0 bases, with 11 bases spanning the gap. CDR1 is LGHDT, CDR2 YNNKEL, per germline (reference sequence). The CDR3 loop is CASSDELYSGANVLTF. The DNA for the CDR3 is TGTGCCAGCAGCGACGAACTTTACTCTGGGGCCAACGTCCTGACTTTC.

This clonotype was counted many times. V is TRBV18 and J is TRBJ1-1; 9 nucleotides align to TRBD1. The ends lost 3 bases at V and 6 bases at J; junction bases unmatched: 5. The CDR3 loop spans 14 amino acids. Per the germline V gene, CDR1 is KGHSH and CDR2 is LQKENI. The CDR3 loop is CASSPLTGGSEAFF. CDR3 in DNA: TGTGCCAGCTCACCGCTTACAGGGGGCTCTGAAGCTTTCTTT.

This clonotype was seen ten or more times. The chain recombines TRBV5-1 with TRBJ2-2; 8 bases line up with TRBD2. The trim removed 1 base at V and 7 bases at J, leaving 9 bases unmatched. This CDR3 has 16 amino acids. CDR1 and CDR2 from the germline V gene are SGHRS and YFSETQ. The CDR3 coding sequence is TGCGCCAGCAGCTTGCTCACCGGGGGGGACGTCGGGGAGCTGTTTTTT. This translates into CASSLLTGGDVGELFF.